This T cell receptor beta chain was captured by sequencing in a study of blood T cell repertoires in COVID-19 (TCRdb year 2020). Regarding the complete study: Collaborator samples came from the United States, Italy and Spain and covered acute and convalescent phases of COVID-19. The material from the prospective study consisted of cDNA or gDNA derived from T cells, B-cell-depleted T cells, or PBMCs. The dataset comprised deeply sampled blood TCRbeta repertoires from subjects exposed to, actively infected with, or recovered from COVID-19. The repertoires were made available in a free public database intended to serve as a resource for research on the immune response to SARS-CoV-2. Samples came from the ongoing ImmuneRACE study (first 160 participants) plus 1,254 subjects from 6 global collaborators. Nearly every sample came with metadata listing a de-identified subject ID, COVID-19 status, age in years and sex. Where available, HLA class I and class II types were obtained from metadata supplied by the sample provider rather than from assay-based typing. On the study overall, not on this receptor specifically: How much clinical and demographic metadata was included differed by source and by participant, and the metadata was provided uncurated.

The immunoSEQ Assay, a bias-controlled multiplex PCR, was used to amplify TCRbeta CDR3 regions from genomic DNA. In the original analysis: The number of nucleated cells in each sample was estimated by amplification of reference gene primers within the assay. To quantify the absolute abundance of each unique TCRbeta CDR3 rearrangement, sequence reads were collapsed and filtered. For each sample, productive Simpson clonality was calculated by taking the square root of Simpson's diversity index across productive rearrangements. TCRdb mirrors the immuneACCESS table, restricted to in-frame sequences. Some clones are absent from its copies; in checked studies, under half trace to an unresolved V gene, and the reason for the others is unknown. V and J calls and clone size come straight from that table; D and trimming were deduced from the DNA. This sample gives around 330,000 clones in total; 85% of them show up just once. Approximately 1.9% of the sample is taken by the ten largest.

In regard to this clone: Its antigen remains unidentified. No much larger clonotype is one base removed from it; base qualities were not supplied.

V is shortened by 3 bases, J by 5 bases, and the region joining them spans 8 bases. From its cysteine to its phenylalanine, the CDR3 spans 11 amino acids. The entry retains the CDR3 DNA only, 33 bases that are in frame from base 1. For CDR1 and CDR2, the germline V gene lists SQVTM and ANQGSEA. Participants in the prospective study were aged roughly 18 to 89 years, lived in some 24 United States geographic areas, and enrolled through a virtual design. In the prospective study, cohorts were assigned on the basis of participant-reported clinical history obtained from a screening survey and a study questionnaire. Exposed participants were defined as having been in contact with someone with a PCR-confirmed or clinician-diagnosed COVID-19 case within 2 weeks of study entry. Mobile phlebotomists in the prospective study collected whole blood, serum and a nasopharyngeal or oropharyngeal swab from every participant. Prospective study participants could optionally give additional blood draws and questionnaires over an approximately 2-month period. Prospective study blood samples were shipped either frozen or at room temperature before DNA extraction.

The chain joins TRBV29-1 to TRBJ2-7; no D gene is confidently identified. This clonotype originated in a woman in her thirties who had been exposed to COVID-19. The sample taken for sequencing was PBMCs or T cells enriched from blood (not recorded which). The CDR3 region: CSVDRGNEQYF. The nucleotides are TGCAGCGTTGATCGAGGCAACGAGCAGTACTTC.